The source of this T cell receptor beta chain is a study of T cells in Graves' hyperthyroidism and ophthalmopathy. Study results and caveats: The model forecast ophthalmopathy, anticipating it by a median around 6.5 months before onset.

This clonotype was detected many times. The antigen is unknown. The blood sample predates any ophthalmopathy symptoms, coming from first hyperthyroidism diagnosis. Fresh peripheral blood, around 9.2 ml of it, supplied the PBMCs. The CDR3 runs to 13 residues. Trimming left V 7 bases short and J 5 bases short, with 12 bases between. The germline V gene has CDR1 SGHRS and CDR2 YFSETQ. Amplification targeted TCR beta CDR3 regions from RNA transcripts. When the TCR CDR3 underwent first-round RT-PCR, the HTBI primer set was used. A single record per CDR3 protein comes from TCRdb applying MiXCR to the multiplex PCR reads. Seen here are some 600,000 distinct CDR3 sequences, about 15% observed once, and the top ten hold 5% to 7%.

The rearrangement joins TRBV5-1 to TRBJ2-2, with D tentatively TRBD1 or TRBD2 (5 bases each). Input material: blood. The TCR sequence derives from a woman in her 30s with Graves' hyperthyroidism that later progressed to Graves' ophthalmopathy. CDR3: CASRDEGTGELFF. The CDR3, as DNA: TGCGCCAGCCGGGACGAAGGGACCGGGGAGCTGTTTTTT.